This T cell receptor beta chain was documented in a study of control samples from healthy donors and cancer patients. Looked up from germline, CDR1 is LNHDA and CDR2 is SQIVND (reference sequence). The CDR3 runs 14 residues. V was cut by 6 bases and J by 7 bases, with 15 bases left in between. Assay: immunoSEQ multiplex PCR; the TCRdb copy retains only in-frame clones and omits some. The table shows 80,000 to 100,000 clones, with roughly 90% occurring only once. The clonotype originates from a human donor in good health. The donor label of this sample is uncertain. The chain uses TRBV19 and TRBJ1-4, with TRBD1 as a possible D gene (6 bases). Sequences were obtained from blood. The chain's CDR3 is CASRNRDAVEKLFF. The CDR3 region has the DNA TGTGCCAGTAGGAACAGGGATGCGGTTGAAAAACTGTTTTTT.